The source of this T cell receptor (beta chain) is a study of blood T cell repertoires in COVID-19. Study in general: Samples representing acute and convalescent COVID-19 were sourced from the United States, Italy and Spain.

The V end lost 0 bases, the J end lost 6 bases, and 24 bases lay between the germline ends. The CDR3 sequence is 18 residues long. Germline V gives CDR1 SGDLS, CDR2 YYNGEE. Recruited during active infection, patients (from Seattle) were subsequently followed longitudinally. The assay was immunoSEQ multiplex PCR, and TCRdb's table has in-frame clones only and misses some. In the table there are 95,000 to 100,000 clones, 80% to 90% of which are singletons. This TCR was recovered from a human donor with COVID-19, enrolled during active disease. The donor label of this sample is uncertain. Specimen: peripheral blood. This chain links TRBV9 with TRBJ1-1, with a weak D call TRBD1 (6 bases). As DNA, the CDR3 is TGTGCCAGCAGCGTAGCTGAGGGGGGGACATTTGTTGGGGCTGAAGCTTTCTTT. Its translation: CASSVAEGGTFVGAEAFF.